This TCR beta chain was sequenced for a study of CD8+CD57+ T cells in acquired aplastic anemia. Turning to the study itself: Each DNA sample taken from sorted CD4+ and CD8+ cells came to around 3.4 ug on average. The study's findings and limits: Patients did not significantly differ from controls in CD8+ Simpson's diversity. Patients and controls shared 25 to 35 CD8+ CDR3 sequences, which appeared highly expressed in patients and within their immunodominant clones.

Template material for TCR beta VDJ and CDR3 profiling consisted of genomic DNA. TCRdb itself ran the reads through MiXCR, one entry per CDR3 protein. The sample comprises a few hundred thousand distinct CDR3 sequences, about 59% of which are singletons, and 25% to 30% rests with the top ten. Many counts were recorded for this clonotype. The target antigen is unknown. The V segment lost 4 bases and the J segment 4 bases; nucleotides outside the gene matches: 9. This CDR3 has 16 residues. Germline V CDR1 and CDR2: SGHRS, YFSETQ. Sequenced material: sorted CD4+, CD8+, or CD8+CD57+ T cells (not recorded which) from PBMCs. This sequence was found in a human donor in good health. This chain connects TRBV5-1 to TRBJ2-1, with 9 nucleotides matching TRBD1. Here the CDR3 DNA reads TGCGCCAGCAGCGAAGGCGGACAGGGGACTTACAATGAGCAGTTCTTC. Encoded protein: CASSEGGQGTYNEQFF.